Presented here are 20 T cell receptor beta chains from one specimen sequenced in a study of blood T cell repertoires in COVID-19. TCRdb's copy holds only in-frame clones and misses some; the assay was immunoSEQ multiplex PCR. The sample lists 250,000 or so clones, 86% occurring once. The material sequenced was peripheral blood. These receptors came from a woman under 40 with active or convalescent COVID-19.

CDR3 protein: CASPFRKGRGYEQYF. CDR3 coding DNA: TGTGCAAGTCCCTTCCGAAAGGGGCGGGGCTACGAGCAGTACTTC. The chain is built from TRBV12-2 and TRBJ2-7; the D call in the table, TRBD2, was not verified against the DNA. TRBV12-2 is a recognized pseudogene. The CDR3 is 15 residues long.

The chain uses TRBV9 and TRBJ1-1; perhaps TRBD1 as D (6 bases). The V end was cut by 3 bases, the J end by 3 bases, with 15 bases between. This CDR3 spans 15 amino acids. From germline, CDR1 is SGDLS and CDR2 YYNGEE. This CDR3 is CASSATGYRDTEAFF. In DNA, the CDR3 is TGTGCCAGCAGCGCTACAGGGTATAGGGACACTGAAGCTTTCTTT.

This clone was seen only a few times. The J gene is TRBJ2-7, the V gene TRBV20-1; D is possibly TRBD1 (5 bases). The CDR3 consists of 11 residues. Trimming stripped 6 bases from V and 0 bases from J, with 6 bases between. Germline V gene data show CDR1 as DFQATT and CDR2 as SNEGSKA (reference sequence). Here the CDR3 DNA reads TGCAGTGCCAGGGCCTCCTACGAGCAGTACTTC. Protein sequence: CSARASYEQYF.

V usage is TRBV28 and J usage is TRBJ2-3; D perhaps matches TRBD2 (5 bases). Per the germline V gene, CDR1 is MDHEN and CDR2 is SYDVKM. The CDR3 has 12 residues. Trimming took off 6 bases at V and 6 bases at J, with 10 bases between the two ends. Here the CDR3 DNA reads TGTGCCAGCAGCCCCCGCGGGGATACGCAGTATTTT. As protein: CASSPRGDTQYF.

The genes are TRBV19 and TRBJ1-1; D is unresolved. Trimming pared 5 bases from V and 10 bases from J, leaving 20 bases between. The CDR3 has 14 amino acids. Germline CDR1 is LNHDA and CDR2 is SQIVND (reference sequence). CDR3 sequence: CASSSGIPGLPAFF. CDR3 nucleotide sequence: TGTGCCAGTAGTTCGGGGATTCCAGGTTTACCAGCTTTCTTT.

The V and J genes are TRBV5-4 and TRBJ2-3, with TRBD2 as a possible D gene (6 bases). Trimming removed 0 bases at V and 4 bases at J, with 9 bases between. This CDR3 is built from 14 residues. Germline V gene sequence: CDR1 SGHNT, CDR2 YYREEE (reference sequence). CDR3 sequence reads: CASSLGLVADTQYF. CDR3 DNA: TGTGCCAGCAGCTTGGGACTAGTGGCAGATACGCAGTATTTT.

This sequence joins TRBV5-6 and TRBJ1-2; D is possibly TRBD1 (5 bases). Germline V gene sequence: CDR1 SGHDT, CDR2 YYEEEE. The CDR3 consists of 15 residues. V was shortened by 4 bases and J by 11 bases, with 24 bases between the two germline ends. The CDR3 protein is CASSVGGTGLLGYTF. The CDR3 DNA sequence: TGTGCCAGCAGCGTTGGGGGGACCGGCTTACTAGGTTACACCTTC.

This chain connects TRBV29-1 to TRBJ1-3; D is undetermined. The V end lost 6 bases, the J end lost 1 base, and 10 bases lay between the germline ends. CDR1 is SQVTM, CDR2 ANQGSEA, per germline. The CDR3 sequence is 13 residues long. Written as DNA, the CDR3 is TGCAGCGTGCGTCCACAGTCTGGAAACACCATATATTTT. Translated: CSVRPQSGNTIYF.

The rearrangement uses TRBV14 and TRBJ1-6, with 7 bases fitting TRBD1. The CDR3 is made up of 16 amino acids. Germline V gives CDR1 SGHDN, CDR2 FVKESK. The V and J ends lost 2 bases and 7 bases, in that order; junction bases with no gene match: 8. Here the CDR3 reads CASSQIQGRQNSPLHF. DNA of the CDR3: TGTGCCAGCAGCCAAATACAGGGGCGTCAGAATTCACCCCTCCACTTT.

The V and J genes are TRBV7-6 and TRBJ2-7; tentatively, D is TRBD1 (6 bases). Germline assignment: CDR1 SGHVS and CDR2 FNYEAQ. V was cut by 5 bases and J by 1 base, with 12 bases left in between. There are 14 residues in the CDR3. For the CDR3, the DNA is TGTGCCAGCAGCCCTCGACAGGCTTCCTACGAGCAGTACTTC. This translates into CASSPRQASYEQYF.

The chain carries TRBV27 and TRBJ2-2; D not certain. Germline assignment: CDR1 MNHEY and CDR2 SMNVEV (reference sequence). This CDR3 has 14 amino acids. Trimming took 1 base from V and 1 from J, leaving 4 bases between them. The CDR3 coding sequence is TGTGCCAGCAGTTTATTACAGAACACCGGGGAGCTGTTTTTT. It is translated as CASSLLQNTGELFF.

This clone came up once. As DNA, the CDR3 is TGTGCCAGTAGTACCCGGACATTTTTGACTGCAGATACGCAGTATTTT. Translating gives CASSTRTFLTADTQYF. The rearrangement links TRBV19 to TRBJ2-3, with D possibly being TRBD1 (5 bases). V was pared by 4 bases and J by 4 bases, with 18 bases between. Germline-derived CDR1 and CDR2 are LNHDA and SQIVND (reference sequence). The CDR3 covers 16 residues.

The chain employs TRBV6-5 and TRBJ2-1; D gene ambiguous. CDR3 length: 15 amino acids. The germline CDR1 and CDR2 sequences are MNHEY and SVGAGI. The ends were cut back, 0 bases at V and 6 bases at J, with 12 bases in the middle. The CDR3 region has the DNA TGTGCCAGCAGTTACTCGAGCCAGGTGGCCAATGAGCAGTTCTTC. Protein sequence: CASSYSSQVANEQFF.

The chain joins TRBV6-4 to TRBJ1-2; D is possibly TRBD1 (6 bases). Germline V gene data show CDR1 as MRHNA and CDR2 as SNTAGT. The CDR3 extends over 14 amino acids. Trimming removed 3 bases at V and 8 bases at J, with 16 bases between. CDR3 loop: CASSDSAGAKGYTF. CDR3 nucleotides: TGTGCCAGCAGTGATTCGGCAGGGGCTAAAGGCTACACCTTC.

This chain connects TRBV5-4 to TRBJ2-2; D might be TRBD2 (7 bases). Germline V gives CDR1 SGHNT, CDR2 YYREEE (reference sequence). Trimming left V 4 bases short and J 4 bases short, with 14 bases between. The CDR3 totals 15 residues. Here the CDR3 reads CASSPGGPGTGELFF. DNA for the CDR3: TGTGCCAGCAGCCCCGGGGGGCCCGGCACCGGGGAGCTGTTTTTT.

V is TRBV4-3 and J is TRBJ1-2, with D possibly TRBD1 on 6 matching bases. This CDR3 contains 14 residues. Germline CDR1 is LGHNA and CDR2 is YSLEER. V lost 1 base and J 7 bases, leaving 13 bases between the germline ends. This CDR3 is CASSQGTIRGGYTF. In DNA form, the CDR3 reads TGCGCCAGCAGCCAAGGGACAATCAGGGGTGGCTACACCTTC.

This clone was seen just once. This chain connects TRBV5-1 to TRBJ1-6; TRBD1 matches at 10 bases. This CDR3 spans 19 amino acids. CDR1 SGHRS and CDR2 YFSETQ come from the germline V gene. Trimming cost V 4 bases and J 6 bases; bases outside gene matches: 16. CDR3 nucleotides: TGCGCCAGCAGCCCGGAGGGACAGGGGTCCCCTAGGGCTAATTCACCCCTCCACTTT. Translated: CASSPEGQGSPRANSPLHF.

The chain employs TRBV5-5 and TRBJ2-2; D might be TRBD1 (6 bases). Germline CDR1 and CDR2: SGHKS and YYEKEE (reference sequence). The CDR3 sequence is 17 residues long. Trimming took 4 bases from V and 6 from J, leaving 22 bases between them. The CDR3 loop reads CASSIKTGWNQAGELFF. CDR3 nucleotide sequence: TGTGCCAGCAGCATTAAAACAGGGTGGAACCAGGCCGGGGAGCTGTTTTTT.

The chain has TRBV5-4 and TRBJ2-3; the match to TRBD2 covers 8 bases. The CDR3 covers 13 residues. J gave up 6 bases and V 0 bases, and 0 bases lay outside the gene matches. Germline V gene lookup returns CDR1 SGHNT and CDR2 YYREEE (reference sequence). CDR3 sequence: CASSLGLADTQYF. The DNA of the CDR3 is TGTGCCAGCAGCTTGGGACTAGCGGATACGCAGTATTTT.

This chain joins TRBV4-3 and TRBJ1-2, with D perhaps TRBD1 (6 bases). The V gene's germline CDR1 is LGHNA and CDR2 YSLEER. CDR3 length: 17 amino acids. V lost 4 bases to trimming and J lost 5 bases, with 23 bases between them. CDR3 region: CASSRSGTPTFGYGYTF. CDR3 DNA sequence: TGCGCCAGCAGCCGATCGGGGACACCAACGTTTGGGTATGGCTACACCTTC.